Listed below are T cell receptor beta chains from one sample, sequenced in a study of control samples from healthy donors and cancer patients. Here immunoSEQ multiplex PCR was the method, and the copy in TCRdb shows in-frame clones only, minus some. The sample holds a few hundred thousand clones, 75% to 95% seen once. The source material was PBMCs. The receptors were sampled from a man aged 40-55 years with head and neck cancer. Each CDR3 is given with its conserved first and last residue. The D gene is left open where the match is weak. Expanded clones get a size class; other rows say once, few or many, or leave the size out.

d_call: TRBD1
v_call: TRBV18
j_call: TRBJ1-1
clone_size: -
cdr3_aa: CASSQAGQGVTEAFF
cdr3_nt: TGTGCCAGCTCACAGGCCGGACAGGGGGTTACTGAAGCTTTCTTT

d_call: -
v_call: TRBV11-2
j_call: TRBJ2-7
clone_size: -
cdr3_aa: CASSSAFFSYEQYF
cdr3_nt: TGTGCCAGCAGCTCCGCCTTTTTCTCCTACGAGCAGTACTTC

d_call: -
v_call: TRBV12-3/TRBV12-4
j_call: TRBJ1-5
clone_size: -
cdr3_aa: CASSPPHQPQHF
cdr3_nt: TGTGCCAGCAGTCCCCCCCATCAGCCCCAGCATTTT

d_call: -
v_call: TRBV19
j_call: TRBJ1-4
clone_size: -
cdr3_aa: CASSIDPPPGNEKLFF
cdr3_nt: TGTGCCAGTAGTATAGACCCCCCACCGGGAAATGAAAAACTGTTTTTT

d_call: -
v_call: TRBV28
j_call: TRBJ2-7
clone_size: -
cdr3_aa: CASSWTLNEQYF
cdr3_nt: TGTGCCAGCAGTTGGACCTTGAACGAGCAGTACTTC

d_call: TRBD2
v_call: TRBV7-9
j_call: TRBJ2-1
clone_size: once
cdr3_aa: CASSVGLAEYNEQFF
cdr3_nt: TGTGCCAGCAGTGTCGGACTAGCGGAATACAATGAGCAGTTCTTC

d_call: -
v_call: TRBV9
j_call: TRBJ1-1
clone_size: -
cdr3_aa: CASSPTRVNTEAFF
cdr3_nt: TGTGCCAGCAGCCCGACGAGGGTGAACACTGAAGCTTTCTTT

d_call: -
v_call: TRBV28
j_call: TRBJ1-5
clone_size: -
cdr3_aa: CASSSPWSDNQPQHF
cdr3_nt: TGTGCCAGCAGTTCCCCCTGGTCGGACAATCAGCCCCAGCATTTT

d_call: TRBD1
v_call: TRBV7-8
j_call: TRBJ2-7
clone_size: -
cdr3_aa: CASSRDRGGPYEQYF
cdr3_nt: TGTGCCAGCAGCCGCGACAGGGGTGGTCCCTACGAGCAGTACTTC

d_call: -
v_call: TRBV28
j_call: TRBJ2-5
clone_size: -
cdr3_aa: CASLGGSIGGTQYF
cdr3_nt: TGTGCCAGCCTAGGGGGTAGTATCGGGGGGACCCAGTACTTC

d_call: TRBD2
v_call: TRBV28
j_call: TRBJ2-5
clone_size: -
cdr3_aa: CASNNRREGTQYF
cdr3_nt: TGTGCCAGCAACAACCGTAGGGAGGGGACCCAGTACTTC

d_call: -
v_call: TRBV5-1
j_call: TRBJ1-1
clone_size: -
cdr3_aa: CASSFGGSDTEAFF
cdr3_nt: TGCGCCAGCAGCTTCGGTGGATCCGACACTGAAGCTTTCTTT

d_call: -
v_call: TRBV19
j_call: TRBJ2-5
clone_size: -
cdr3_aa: CASSPFEGGPKSPQYF
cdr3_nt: TGTGCCAGTAGTCCTTTCGAGGGGGGCCCCAAGAGTCCCCAGTACTTC

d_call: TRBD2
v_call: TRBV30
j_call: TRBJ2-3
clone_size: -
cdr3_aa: CAWSVGGTGGPSDTQYF
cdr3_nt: TGTGCCTGGAGTGTAGGCGGTACGGGAGGGCCCTCAGATACGCAGTATTTT

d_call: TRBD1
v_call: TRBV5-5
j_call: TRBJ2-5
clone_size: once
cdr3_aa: CASIHQDRGETQYF
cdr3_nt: TGTGCCAGCATCCATCAGGACAGGGGGGAGACCCAGTACTTC

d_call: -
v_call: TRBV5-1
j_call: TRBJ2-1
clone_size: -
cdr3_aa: CASGGTGNSYNEQFF
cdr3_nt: TGCGCCAGCGGGGGAACAGGGAACTCCTACAATGAGCAGTTCTTC

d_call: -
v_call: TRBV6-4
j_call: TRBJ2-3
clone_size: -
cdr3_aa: CASSAEGNVQADTQYF
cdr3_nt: TGTGCCAGCAGCGCCGAGGGTAATGTACAGGCAGATACGCAGTATTTT

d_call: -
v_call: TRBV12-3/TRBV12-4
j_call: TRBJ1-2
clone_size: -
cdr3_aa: CASRDTNYGYTF
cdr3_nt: TGTGCCAGCCGGGACACTAACTATGGCTACACCTTC

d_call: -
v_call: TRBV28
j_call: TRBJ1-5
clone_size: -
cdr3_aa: CASSPTLMRPQHF
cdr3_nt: TGTGCCAGCAGTCCCACCCTTATGAGGCCCCAGCATTTT

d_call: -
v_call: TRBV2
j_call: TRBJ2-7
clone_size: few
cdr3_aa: CARGGGTPAHEQYF
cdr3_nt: TGTGCCAGGGGGGGCGGGACACCAGCCCACGAGCAGTACTTC

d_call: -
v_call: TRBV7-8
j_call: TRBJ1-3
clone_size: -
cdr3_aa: CASSLGLGVVSSGNTIYF
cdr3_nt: TGTGCCAGCAGCTTAGGCCTGGGGGTGGTCAGCTCTGGAAACACCATATATTTT

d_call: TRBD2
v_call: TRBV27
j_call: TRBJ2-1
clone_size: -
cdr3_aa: CASRPYSGSLLWNEQFF
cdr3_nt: TGTGCCAGCAGGCCATATAGCGGGAGTCTACTCTGGAATGAGCAGTTCTTC

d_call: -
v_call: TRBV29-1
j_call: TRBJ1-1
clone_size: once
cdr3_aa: CSVSPGPTIPEAFF
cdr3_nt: TGCAGCGTCTCCCCCGGGCCCACGATCCCTGAAGCTTTCTTT

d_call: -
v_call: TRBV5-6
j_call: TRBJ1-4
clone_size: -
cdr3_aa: CASSSRAGDNEKLFF
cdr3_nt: TGTGCCAGCAGCTCCCGGGCCGGGGATAATGAAAAACTGTTTTTT

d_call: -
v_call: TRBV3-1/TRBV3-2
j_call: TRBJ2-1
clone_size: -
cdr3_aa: CASSLYSSYNEQFF
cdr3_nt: TGTGCCAGCAGCCTATACAGCTCCTACAATGAGCAGTTCTTC

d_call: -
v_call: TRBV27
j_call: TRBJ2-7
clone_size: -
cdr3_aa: CASSPRGTASYEQYF
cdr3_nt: TGTGCCAGCAGTCCGCGCGGGACAGCCTCCTACGAGCAGTACTTC

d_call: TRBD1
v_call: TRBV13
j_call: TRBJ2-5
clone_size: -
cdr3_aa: CASSPGTGGKETQYF
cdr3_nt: TGTGCCAGCAGTCCCGGGACAGGGGGCAAAGAGACCCAGTACTTC

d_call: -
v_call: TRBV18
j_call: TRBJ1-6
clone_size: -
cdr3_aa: CASSRPQDSPLHF
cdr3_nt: TGTGCCAGCTCACGCCCGCAGGATTCACCCCTCCACTTT

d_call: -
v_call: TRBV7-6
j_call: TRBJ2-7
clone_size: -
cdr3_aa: CASSLGGRVKPYEQYF
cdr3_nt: TGTGCCAGCAGCTTGGGTGGTAGGGTGAAACCCTACGAGCAGTACTTC